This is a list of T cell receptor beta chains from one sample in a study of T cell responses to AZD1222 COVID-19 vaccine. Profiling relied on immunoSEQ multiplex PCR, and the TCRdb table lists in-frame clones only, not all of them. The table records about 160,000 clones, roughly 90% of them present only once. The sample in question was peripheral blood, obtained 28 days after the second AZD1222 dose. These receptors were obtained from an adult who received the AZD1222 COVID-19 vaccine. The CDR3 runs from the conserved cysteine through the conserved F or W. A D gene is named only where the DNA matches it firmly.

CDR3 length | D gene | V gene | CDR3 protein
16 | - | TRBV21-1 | CASSKAASSYNSPLHF
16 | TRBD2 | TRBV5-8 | CASSPQREGDTGELFF
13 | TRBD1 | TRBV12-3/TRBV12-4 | CASRMDRAPGYTF
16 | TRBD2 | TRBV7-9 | CASSSGLAGGPETQYF
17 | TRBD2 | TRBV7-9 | CASIPPGLAGGIVEQFF
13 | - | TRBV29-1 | CSVGGRYTGELFF
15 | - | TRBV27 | CASSLGQGYSSPLHF
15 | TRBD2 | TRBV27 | CASSLVRREAGELFF
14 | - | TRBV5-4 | CASSSSGGGDGYTF
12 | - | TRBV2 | CASSEGVYEQYF
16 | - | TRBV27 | CASRPTAGGNNSPLHF
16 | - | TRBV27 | CASRGTGTGYTDTQYF
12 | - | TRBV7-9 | CANRDFDNEQFF
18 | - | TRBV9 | CASSVDAGASQSSYEQYF
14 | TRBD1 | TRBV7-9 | CASSLAGGGTEAFF
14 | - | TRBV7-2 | CASSLVWGLYEQYF
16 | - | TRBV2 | CASSAPRDRRNTEAFF
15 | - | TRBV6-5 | CASSLTPDSGNTIYF
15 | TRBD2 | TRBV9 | CASSALAGGAETQYF
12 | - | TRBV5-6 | CASSLLEKTQYF
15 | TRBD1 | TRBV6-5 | CASSLGTGEYQPQHF
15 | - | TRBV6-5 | CASNNVRTPNTEAFF
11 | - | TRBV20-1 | CSASHQNEQFF
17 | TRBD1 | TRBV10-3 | CAISEGQGSFLNTEAFF
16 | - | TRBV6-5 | CASSYRLNIPNTEAFF
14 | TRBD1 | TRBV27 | CASSIQGAGYEQYF
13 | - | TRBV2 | CASIYSRNEKLFF
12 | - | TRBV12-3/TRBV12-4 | CASSFEVTEAFF
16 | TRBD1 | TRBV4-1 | CASSQSGTGPPYEQYF
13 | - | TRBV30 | CAWSRQTDQPQHF
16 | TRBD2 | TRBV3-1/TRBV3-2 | CASSRKRRLAGNEQFF
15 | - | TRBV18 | CASSPGTGMIGELFF
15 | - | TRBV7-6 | CASSLAPEGTYEQYF